Below, one T cell receptor beta chain is given with its context. Antigen unknown. The data originate from a study of human T cells and chemical hapten exposure. Notes on the study in general: All donors were alopecia patients, so their immunity may differ from that of healthy people.

Stated time point: patch test 3, about 24 weeks after DPC sensitization. Described treatment: therapeutic diphenylcyclopropenone sensitization with weekly scalp DPC. The CDR3 has 12 residues. Germline V CDR1 and CDR2: SQVTM, ANQGSEA. V shed 2 bases and J shed 6 bases, with 11 bases lying between them. TCRdb re-called the RACE reads with MiXCR, one entry per CDR3 protein. The sample has roughly 90,000 distinct CDR3 sequences; approximately 11% are singletons. This sequence was found in a woman aged 25 to 39 with alopecia areata. Some clones in this sample may be carry-over from other donors' samples. This chain connects TRBV29-1 to TRBJ2-7; D is ambiguous. Material: whole blood, obtained in connection with sensitization to the hapten diphenylcyclopropenone (DPC). The CDR3 spells CSVEPSGSEQYF. The DNA of the CDR3 is TGCAGCGTTGAACCATCGGGTTCCGAGCAGTACTTC.